The 19 T cell receptor beta chains below were found in one sample sequenced in a study of T cells in Graves' hyperthyroidism and ophthalmopathy. The TCR beta CDR3 regions underwent amplification using RNA transcripts as the source. A set of HTBI primers served as the primers for a first-round RT-PCR of the TCR CDR3. TCRdb passed the multiplex PCR reads through MiXCR, listing each CDR3 protein once. Here the sample spans fewer than 900,000 distinct CDR3 sequences, roughly a sixth being singletons. The sample taken for sequencing was blood. Receptors were obtained from a woman aged 45-59 years with Graves' hyperthyroidism that later progressed to Graves' ophthalmopathy.

This clonotype showed up just a few times. This chain joins TRBV7-9 and TRBJ1-4; a weak D match, TRBD1 (6 bases). CDR1 and CDR2 (germline): SEHNR, FQNEAQ (reference sequence). This CDR3 spans 14 amino acids. Trimming cost V 1 base and J 8 bases, with 11 bases left between them. The CDR3 is CASSLDRAQEKLFF. The CDR3 DNA reads as TGTGCCAGCAGCTTAGACAGGGCTCAGGAAAAACTGTTTTTT.

This clonotype was found many times. V is TRBV5-1 and J is TRBJ2-1; D possibly corresponds to TRBD2 (5 bases). This CDR3 region has 14 residues. The V end was cut by 0 bases, the J end by 6 bases, with 10 bases between. CDR1 and CDR2 from the germline V gene are SGHRS and YFSETQ. Here the CDR3 reads CASSLVRGGNEQFF. CDR3 DNA sequence: TGCGCCAGCAGCTTGGTACGGGGTGGCAATGAGCAGTTCTTC.

This clonotype was picked up many times. V gene TRBV5-1 combines with J gene TRBJ1-1; unclear D gene. The V end was cut by 3 bases, the J end by 4 bases, with 10 bases between. This CDR3 spans 13 amino acids. CDR1 and CDR2 from the germline V gene are SGHRS and YFSETQ. CDR3 coding DNA: TGCGCCAGCAGCTCCACGTTGGTCACTGAAGCTTTCTTT. It specifies CASSSTLVTEAFF.

The CDR3 DNA reads TGTGCCAGCAGCCGACAGATCACCGGGGAGCTGTTTTTT. Its protein is CASSRQITGELFF. This rearrangement joins TRBV6-1 to TRBJ2-2, with D perhaps matching TRBD1 (5 bases). The CDR3 has 13 residues. The germline V and J ends were trimmed by 6 bases and 4 bases, with 9 bases remaining between them. Per the germline V gene, CDR1 is MNHNS and CDR2 is SASEGT.

This rearrangement joins TRBV29-1 to TRBJ2-3; TRBD1 aligns across 9 bases. The CDR3 is 15 amino acids. Trimming removed 4 bases from V and 3 bases from J; junction bases left unmatched: 8. The germline gives CDR1 SQVTM, CDR2 ANQGSEA. CDR3 residues: CSVGVTGGGTDTQYF. CDR3 in DNA: TGCAGCGTTGGAGTGACAGGGGGGGGGACAGATACGCAGTATTTT.

The chain carries TRBV7-3 and TRBJ2-1; D is ambiguous. The CDR3 has 13 residues. V was trimmed by 5 bases and J by 4 bases, leaving 9 bases between them. The V gene's germline CDR1 is SGHTA and CDR2 FQGTGA. The CDR3 DNA follows: TGTGCCAGCAGCCACAGCTTATACAATGAGCAGTTCTTC. Protein product: CASSHSLYNEQFF.

This clonotype was seen repeatedly, ten times or more. The J gene is TRBJ2-7, the V gene TRBV7-8, with a possible D match to TRBD2 (6 bases). V lost 1 base, J lost 3 bases, and 13 bases lay in between. The CDR3 spans 15 residues. CDR1 and CDR2 from the germline V gene are SGHVS and FQNEAQ. The CDR3 nucleotides read TGTGCCAGCAGCTTAGGGGGCGGGACCAACTACGAGCAGTACTTC. It codes for CASSLGGGTNYEQYF.

The chain carries TRBV6-1 and TRBJ2-1; D assignment may be TRBD1 or TRBD2 (6 bases each). V shed 4 bases and J shed 3 bases, with 13 bases lying between them. This CDR3 has 15 amino acids. CDR1 is MNHNS, CDR2 SASEGT, per germline. The CDR3 bases are TGTGCCAGCAGTGCTATAGGGGGGCGCTACAATGAGCAGTTCTTC. This sequence encodes CASSAIGGRYNEQFF.

The V and J genes are TRBV7-2 and TRBJ2-2; D is undetermined. CDR3 length: 14 amino acids. With 5 bases removed from V and 9 bases from J, the gap between germline ends came to 16 bases. Germline V lookup: CDR1 SGHTA, CDR2 FQGNSA. CDR3 in DNA: TGTGCCAGCAGCCAGCGAGCGAGTCCACGGGAGCTGTTTTTT. Amino acid sequence: CASSQRASPRELFF. Looking up the rest from reference TRBV7-2 and TRBJ2-2 gives the full variable domain: GAGVSQSPSNKVTEKGKDVELRCDPISGHTALYWYRQSLGQGLEFLIYFQGNSAPDKSGLPSDRFSAERTGGSVSTLTIQRTQQEDSAVYLCASSQRASPRELFFGEGSRLTVL.

This clonotype was detected many times. DNA for the CDR3: TGTGCCAGCTCCTCAGGGGGCAATGAGCAGTTCTTC. It translates to CASSSGGNEQFF. The chain combines TRBV12-3 or TRBV12-4 with TRBJ2-1; 7 bases map to TRBD1. The V gene end was trimmed by 8 bases and the J gene end by 6 bases; junction bases not matched to a gene: 4. CDR3 length: 12 amino acids.

This clonotype was picked up many times. The chain is built from TRBV3-1 and TRBJ2-3; 16 bases are shared with TRBD2. CDR1 is LGHDT, CDR2 YNNKEL, per germline (reference sequence). The CDR3 totals 19 residues. Losses at the gene ends were 4 bases for V and 3 bases for J; bases not matched to a gene: 10. CDR3 sequence (DNA): TGTGCCAGCAGCCCGCGAGGGACTAGCGGGGGGGCCAGAACAGATACGCAGTATTTT. This codes for CASSPRGTSGGARTDTQYF.

This clonotype appeared many times. The chain recombines TRBV5-1 with TRBJ1-6; a weak D match, TRBD1 (5 bases). This CDR3 contains 14 residues. Trimming cost V 4 bases and J 7 bases, with 12 bases left between them. Germline CDR1 is SGHRS and CDR2 is YFSETQ. As DNA, the CDR3 is TGCGCCAGCAGCCAGGGAGAAAGGAATTCACCCCTCCACTTT. Translated, it gives CASSQGERNSPLHF. The whole variable domain, filled in from reference TRBV5-1 and TRBJ1-6, reads KAGVTQTPRYLIKTRGQQVTLSCSPISGHRSVSWYQQTPGQGLQFLFEYFSETQRNKGNFPGRFSGRQFSNSRSEMNVSTLELGDSALYLCASSQGERNSPLHFGNGTRLTVT.

The sample holds a few counts of this clonotype. The chain couples TRBV10-1 to TRBJ1-4, with unresolved D. The germline CDR1 and CDR2 sequences are WNHNN and SYGVQD (reference sequence). V was pared by 1 base and J by 5 bases, with 5 bases between. The CDR3 runs 13 residues. The CDR3 DNA reads TGCGCCAGCAGTGAGTTCGTCAATGAAAAACTGTTTTTT. Protein product: CASSEFVNEKLFF.

In its sample, this clonotype was seen a few times. V is TRBV5-1 and J is TRBJ2-5; tentative D call: TRBD2 (6 bases). Trimming left V 5 bases short and J 7 bases short, with 18 bases between. CDR3 size: 14 residues. In germline, CDR1 is SGHRS, CDR2 YFSETQ. DNA of the CDR3: TGCGCCAGCAGGGAACAGACTAGTGCGGTGACCCAGTACTTC. This gives the protein CASREQTSAVTQYF. Based on the CDR3 plus reference TRBV5-1 and TRBJ2-5, the full variable domain is KAGVTQTPRYLIKTRGQQVTLSCSPISGHRSVSWYQQTPGQGLQFLFEYFSETQRNKGNFPGRFSGRQFSNSRSEMNVSTLELGDSALYLCASREQTSAVTQYFGPGTRLLVL.

This clonotype was seen a few times. V is TRBV11-3 and J is TRBJ2-1; possibly TRBD1 for D (6 bases). The length of the CDR3 is 17 residues. CDR1 and CDR2 (germline): SGHNT, YENEEA. Deletions cut 5 bases from V and 3 bases from J, with 20 bases between. The CDR3 reads CASSQGSTGLGYNEQFF. The CDR3 nucleotides are TGTGCCAGCAGCCAGGGGTCGACAGGATTGGGCTACAATGAGCAGTTCTTC.

The V gene is TRBV19, the J gene TRBJ2-7; TRBD1 or TRBD2 may be the D gene (5 bases each). CDR3 length: 13 amino acids. The germline V gene has CDR1 LNHDA and CDR2 SQIVND (reference sequence). Trimming removed 6 bases from V and 3 bases from J, with 12 bases in between. The CDR3 here is CASRGTDRYEQYF. As DNA, the CDR3 is TGTGCCAGTAGAGGGACCGATCGCTACGAGCAGTACTTC.

The chain carries TRBV7-8 and TRBJ2-7; 9 nucleotides agree with TRBD1. Germline V gene sequence: CDR1 SGHVS, CDR2 FQNEAQ. Trimming cost V 7 bases and J 3 bases; bases outside gene matches: 10. This CDR3 has 15 residues. The CDR3 loop is CASTSGTGISYEQYF. The CDR3 DNA reads TGTGCCAGCACGTCCGGGACAGGGATAAGCTACGAGCAGTACTTC.

The V and J genes are TRBV6-2 or TRBV6-3 and TRBJ1-4; D unclear. The V end was cut by 8 bases, the J end by 8 bases, with 18 bases between. The CDR3 contains 14 residues. CDR1 and CDR2 from the germline V gene are MNHEY and SVGEGT. In DNA form, the CDR3 reads TGTGCCAGCCGACGGACGGGCCGAAGGGAAAAACTGTTTTTT. It translates to CASRRTGRREKLFF.

V and J are TRBV20-1 and TRBJ1-2, with a tentative D call TRBD1 (6 bases). Trimming shortened V by 4 bases and J by 6 bases, and 12 bases separated the two germline ends. CDR3 length: 12 residues. Germline loops: CDR1 DFQATT, CDR2 SNEGSKA (reference sequence). The CDR3 spells CSATTGADGYTF. The DNA for the CDR3 is TGCAGTGCTACCACGGGGGCGGATGGCTACACCTTC.